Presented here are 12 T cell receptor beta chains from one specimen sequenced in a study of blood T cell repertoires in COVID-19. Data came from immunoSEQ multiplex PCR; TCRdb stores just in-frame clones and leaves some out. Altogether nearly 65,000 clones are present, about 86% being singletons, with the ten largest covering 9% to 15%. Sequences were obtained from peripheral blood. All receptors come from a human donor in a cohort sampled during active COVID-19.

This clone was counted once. CDR3 protein: CASSSGTAGYEQYF. Here the CDR3 DNA reads TGTGCCAGCAGCTCAGGGACTGCAGGCTACGAGCAGTACTTC. V usage is TRBV5-4 and J usage is TRBJ2-7, with D perhaps TRBD2 (6 bases). The CDR3 has 14 amino acids. Trimming took 3 bases from V and 3 from J, leaving 13 bases between them. Germline CDR1 and CDR2: SGHNT and YYREEE (reference sequence).

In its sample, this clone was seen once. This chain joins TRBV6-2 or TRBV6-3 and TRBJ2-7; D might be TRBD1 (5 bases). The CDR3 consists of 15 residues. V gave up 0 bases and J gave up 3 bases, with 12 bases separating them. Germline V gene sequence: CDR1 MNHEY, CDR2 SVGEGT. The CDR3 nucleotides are TGTGCCAGCAGTTACTCGAAGGGGTATGGCTACGAGCAGTACTTC. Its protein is CASSYSKGYGYEQYF.

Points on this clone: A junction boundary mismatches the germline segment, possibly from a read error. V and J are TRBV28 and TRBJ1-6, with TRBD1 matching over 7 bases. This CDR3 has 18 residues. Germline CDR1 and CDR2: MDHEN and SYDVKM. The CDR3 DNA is TGTGCCAGCACTTTATCCCAATCCGACAGGGCCTATAATTCACCCCTCCACTTT. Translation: CASTLSQSDRAYNSPLHF.

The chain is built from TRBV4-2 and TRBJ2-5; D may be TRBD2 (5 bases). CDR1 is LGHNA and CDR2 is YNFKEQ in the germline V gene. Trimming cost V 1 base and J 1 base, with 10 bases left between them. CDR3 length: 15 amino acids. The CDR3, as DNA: TGTGCCAGCAGCCAAGTCTGGAGCGGCCAAGAGACCCAGTACTTC. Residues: CASSQVWSGQETQYF.

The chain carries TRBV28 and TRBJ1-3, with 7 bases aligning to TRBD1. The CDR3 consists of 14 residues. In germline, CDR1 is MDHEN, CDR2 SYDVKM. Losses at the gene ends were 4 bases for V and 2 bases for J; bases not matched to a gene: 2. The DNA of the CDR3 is TGTGCCAGCAGTTATGACAGGGCTGGAAACACCATATATTTT. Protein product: CASSYDRAGNTIYF.

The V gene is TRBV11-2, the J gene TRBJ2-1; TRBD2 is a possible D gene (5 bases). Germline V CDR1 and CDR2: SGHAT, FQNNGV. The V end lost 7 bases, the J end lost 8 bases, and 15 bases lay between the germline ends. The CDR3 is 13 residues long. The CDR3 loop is CASTRRGWDEQFF. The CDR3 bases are TGTGCCAGCACCCGAAGAGGGTGGGATGAGCAGTTCTTC.

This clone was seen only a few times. The CDR3 spells CASSGPGTYEQYF. In DNA, the CDR3 is TGTGCCAGCAGCGGACCCGGGACCTACGAGCAGTACTTC. The rearrangement links TRBV9 to TRBJ2-7, with D tentatively TRBD2 (5 bases). The CDR3 spans 13 residues. Trimming pared 3 bases from V and 2 bases from J, leaving 9 bases between. In germline, CDR1 is SGDLS, CDR2 YYNGEE.

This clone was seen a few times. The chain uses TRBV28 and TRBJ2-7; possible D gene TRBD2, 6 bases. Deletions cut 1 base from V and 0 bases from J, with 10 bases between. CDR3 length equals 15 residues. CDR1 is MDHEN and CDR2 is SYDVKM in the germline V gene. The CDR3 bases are TGTGCCAGCAGTTTATCTACAGCGGGCTCCTACGAGCAGTACTTC. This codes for CASSLSTAGSYEQYF. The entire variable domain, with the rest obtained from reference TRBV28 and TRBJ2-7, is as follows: DVKVTQSSRYLVKRTGEKVFLECVQDMDHENMFWYRQDPGLGLRLIYFSYDVKMKEKGDIPEGYSVSREKKERFSLILESASTNQTSMYLCASSLSTAGSYEQYFGPGTRLTVT.

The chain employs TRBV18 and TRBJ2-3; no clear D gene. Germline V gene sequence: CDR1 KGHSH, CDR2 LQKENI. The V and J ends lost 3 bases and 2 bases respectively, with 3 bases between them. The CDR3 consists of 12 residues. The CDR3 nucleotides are TGTGCCAGCTCACCCTACACAGATACGCAGTATTTT. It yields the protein CASSPYTDTQYF.

In nucleotides, the CDR3 is TGTGCCAGCAGCTTATCGCGATCTAGGGGCACCGGGGAGCTGTTTTTT. The encoded protein is CASSLSRSRGTGELFF. This chain uses TRBV7-2 with TRBJ2-2, with D possibly TRBD1 on 5 matching bases. Germline V gene sequence: CDR1 SGHTA, CDR2 FQGNSA. The CDR3 totals 16 residues. Trimming pared 2 bases from V and 4 bases from J, leaving 14 bases between.

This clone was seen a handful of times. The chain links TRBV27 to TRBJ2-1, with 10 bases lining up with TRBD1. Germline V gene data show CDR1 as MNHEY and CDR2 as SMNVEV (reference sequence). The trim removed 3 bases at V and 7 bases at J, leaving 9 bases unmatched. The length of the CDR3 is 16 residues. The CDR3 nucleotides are TGTGCCAGCAGTTTTTTCGCGGGACAGGGGAGAAATGAGCAGTTCTTC. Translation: CASSFFAGQGRNEQFF.

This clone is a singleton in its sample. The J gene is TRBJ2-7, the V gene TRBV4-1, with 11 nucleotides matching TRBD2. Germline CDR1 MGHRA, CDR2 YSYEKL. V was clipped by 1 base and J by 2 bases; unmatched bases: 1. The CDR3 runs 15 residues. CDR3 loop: CASSQATSGTYEQYF. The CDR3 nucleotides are TGCGCCAGCAGCCAAGCGACTAGCGGGACCTACGAGCAGTACTTC.